This TCR beta chain originates from a study of glioma-infiltrating T cells after dendritic cell vaccination. Up to 2 ug genomic DNA was used for TCRB CDR3 amplification. This table comes from immunoSEQ multiplex PCR, and its TCRdb copy is limited to in-frame clones, with some not included. The table has about 73,000 clones, over 75% seen once. The germline CDR1 and CDR2 sequences are SGHDN and FVKESK. This CDR3 contains 14 residues. The V end lost 0 bases, the J end lost 10 bases, and 10 bases lay between the germline ends. The V call is TRBV14, the J call TRBJ1-6; D is unclear. This receptor was identified in a human donor with glioblastoma. This material consisted of blood, taken before dendritic cell vaccination. CDR3 DNA sequence: TGTGCCAGCAGCCAAGAGCGGGGTTGGTCACCCCTCCACTTT. It encodes CASSQERGWSPLHF.